These 7 T cell receptor beta chains share one sample of origin, sequenced in a study of blood T cell repertoires in COVID-19. Profiling relied on immunoSEQ multiplex PCR, and the TCRdb table lists in-frame clones only, not all of them. This sample carries 75,000 to 100,000 clones, nearly 90% of them seen once, and the ten largest clones take just under 7.5%. Sample: peripheral blood. The receptors shown here come from a man aged 70 or older with acute or convalescent COVID-19.

This clone was detected once. V gene TRBV12-3 or TRBV12-4 combines with J gene TRBJ2-7; the match to TRBD1 covers 8 bases. The length of the CDR3 is 13 residues. Trimming took 5 bases from V and 6 from J; bases not matched to a gene: 6. The CDR3 DNA sequence: TGTGCCAGCAGTCCGGACAGGGCCCTCGAGCAGTACTTC. It is translated as CASSPDRALEQYF.

This clone was counted only a few times. An end of the junction differs from the germline gene, which may be a read error. The rearrangement joins TRBV10-3 to TRBJ1-3; the match to TRBD1 covers 9 bases. This CDR3 is built from 18 residues. CDR1 ENHRY and CDR2 SYGVKD come from the germline V gene. The CDR3 sequence is CAIIEEDRGYSSGNTIYF. The DNA of the CDR3 is TGTGCCATCATTGAGGAGGACAGGGGATATAGCTCTGGAAACACCATATATTTT.

This clone was counted between two and nine times. One junction end does not reproduce the germline sequence, and a read error may be involved. The V gene is TRBV29-1, the J gene TRBJ2-1; 7 bases match TRBD2. Germline V gene data show CDR1 as SQVTM and CDR2 as ANQGSEA. The CDR3 is 9 amino acids. The CDR3 region is CSVGRASLF. The CDR3 DNA is TGCAGCGTAGGGAGGGCCTCTCTCTTC.

The rearrangement uses TRBV7-8 and TRBJ2-7; D perhaps matches TRBD1 (6 bases). CDR3 length: 14 residues. Germline lookup yields CDR1 SGHVS and CDR2 FQNEAQ. Deletions cut 5 bases from V and 1 base from J, with 12 bases between. The CDR3 DNA follows: TGTGCCAGCAGCAATAACAGGGTTTCCTACGAGCAGTACTTC. This gives the protein CASSNNRVSYEQYF. The whole variable domain, filled in from reference TRBV7-8 and TRBJ2-7, reads GAGVSQSPRYKVAKRGQDVALRCDPISGHVSLFWYQQALGQGPEFLTYFQNEAQLDKSGLPSDRFFAERPEGSVSTLKIQRTQQEDSAVYLCASSNNRVSYEQYFGPGTRLTVT.

The chain couples TRBV5-4 to TRBJ2-1, with TRBD2 matching over 13 bases. J gave up 9 bases and V 5 bases, and 11 bases lay outside the gene matches. Germline lookup yields CDR1 SGHNT and CDR2 YYREEE (reference sequence). The CDR3 is made up of 16 amino acids. CDR3 sequence: CASSMGLAGTQTEQFF. In nucleotides, the CDR3 is TGTGCCAGCAGTATGGGACTAGCGGGAACTCAGACTGAGCAGTTCTTC.

The chain carries TRBV10-2 and TRBJ2-7; 7 bases line up with TRBD2. There are 17 residues in the CDR3. CDR1 is WSHSY, CDR2 SAAADI, per germline. V gave up 1 base and J gave up 2 bases; unmatched junction bases: 11. The CDR3, as DNA: TGCGCCAGCAGTGAGTACCCGGGGGGACTGACCGCCTACGAGCAGTACTTC. This encodes CASSEYPGGLTAYEQYF.

V gene TRBV27 combines with J gene TRBJ1-6, with TRBD1 identical over 12 bases. V shed 0 bases, J shed 7 bases, and the junction held 4 bases outside the gene matches. The CDR3 contains 17 residues. CDR1 is MNHEY and CDR2 is SMNVEV in the germline V gene (reference sequence). As DNA, the CDR3 is TGTGCCAGCAGTTTATCAACCGGGACAGGGGGCAATTCACCCCTCCACTTT. Its translation is CASSLSTGTGGNSPLHF.